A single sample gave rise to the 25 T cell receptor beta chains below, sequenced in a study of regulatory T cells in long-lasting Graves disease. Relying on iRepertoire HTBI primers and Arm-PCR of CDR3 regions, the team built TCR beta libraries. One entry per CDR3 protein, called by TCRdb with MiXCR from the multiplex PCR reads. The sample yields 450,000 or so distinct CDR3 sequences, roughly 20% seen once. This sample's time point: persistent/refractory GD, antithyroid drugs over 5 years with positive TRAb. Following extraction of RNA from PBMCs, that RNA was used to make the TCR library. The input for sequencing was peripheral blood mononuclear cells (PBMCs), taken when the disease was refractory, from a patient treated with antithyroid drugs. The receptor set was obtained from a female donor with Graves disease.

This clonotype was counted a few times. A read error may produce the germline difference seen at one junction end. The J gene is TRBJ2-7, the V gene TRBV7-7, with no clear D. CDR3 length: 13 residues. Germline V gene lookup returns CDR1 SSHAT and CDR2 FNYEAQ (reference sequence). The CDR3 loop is CASSLSADYEQYF. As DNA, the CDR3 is TGTGCTAGCAGCTTATCGGCTGATTACGAGCAGTACTTC.

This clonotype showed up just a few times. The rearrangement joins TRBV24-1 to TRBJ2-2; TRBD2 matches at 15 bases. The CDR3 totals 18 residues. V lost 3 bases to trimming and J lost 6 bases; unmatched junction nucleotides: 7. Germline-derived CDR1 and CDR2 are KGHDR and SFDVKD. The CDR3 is CATSDTGLAGGKAGELFF. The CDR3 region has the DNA TGTGCCACCAGTGATACGGGACTAGCGGGAGGAAAAGCCGGGGAGCTGTTTTTT.

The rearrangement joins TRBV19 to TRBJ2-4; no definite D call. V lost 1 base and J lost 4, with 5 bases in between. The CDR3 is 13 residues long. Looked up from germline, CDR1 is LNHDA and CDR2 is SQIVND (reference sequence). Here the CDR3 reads CASSIGAKNIQYF. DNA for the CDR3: TGTGCCAGTAGTATAGGTGCAAAAAACATTCAGTACTTC.

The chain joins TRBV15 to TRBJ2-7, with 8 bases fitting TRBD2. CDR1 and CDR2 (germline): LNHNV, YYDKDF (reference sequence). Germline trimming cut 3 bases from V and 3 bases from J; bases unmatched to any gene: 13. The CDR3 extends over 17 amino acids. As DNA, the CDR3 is TGTGCCACCAGCAGCTACCTCCGACTAAGCGGGAGCTACGAGCAGTACTTC. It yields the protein CATSSYLRLSGSYEQYF.

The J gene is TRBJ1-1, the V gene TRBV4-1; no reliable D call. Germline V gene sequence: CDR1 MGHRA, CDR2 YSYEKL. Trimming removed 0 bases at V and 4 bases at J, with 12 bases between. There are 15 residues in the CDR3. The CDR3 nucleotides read TGCGCCAGCAGCCAAGATTGGGTGGCATGCACTGAAGCTTTCTTT. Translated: CASSQDWVACTEAFF.

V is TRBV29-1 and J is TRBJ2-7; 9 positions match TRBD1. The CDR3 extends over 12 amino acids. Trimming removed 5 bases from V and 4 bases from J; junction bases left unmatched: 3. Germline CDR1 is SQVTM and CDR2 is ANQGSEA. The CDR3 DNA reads TGCAGCGTTCGGGACAGGGTATACGAGCAGTACTTC. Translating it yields CSVRDRVYEQYF.

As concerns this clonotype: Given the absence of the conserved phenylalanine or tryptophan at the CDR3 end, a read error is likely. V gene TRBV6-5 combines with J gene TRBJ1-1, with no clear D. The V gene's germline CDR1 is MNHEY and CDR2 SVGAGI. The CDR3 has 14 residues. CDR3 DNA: TGTGCCAGCAGCTACTCGACTTTAGCCACTGAAGCTTTCTCT. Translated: CASSYSTLATEAFS.

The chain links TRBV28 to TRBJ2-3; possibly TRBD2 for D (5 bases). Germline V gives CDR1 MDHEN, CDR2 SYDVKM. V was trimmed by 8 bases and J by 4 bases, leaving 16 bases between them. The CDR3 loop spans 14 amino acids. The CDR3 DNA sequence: TGTGCCAGCGTTCGTGCGGGTATCGCAGATACGCAGTATTTT. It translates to CASVRAGIADTQYF.

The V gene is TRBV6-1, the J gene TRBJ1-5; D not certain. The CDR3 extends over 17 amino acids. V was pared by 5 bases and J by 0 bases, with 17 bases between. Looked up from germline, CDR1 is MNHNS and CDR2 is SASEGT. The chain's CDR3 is CASSRSPGPDSNQPQHF. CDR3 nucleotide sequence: TGTGCCAGCAGTCGGAGTCCGGGTCCTGATAGCAATCAGCCCCAGCATTTT.

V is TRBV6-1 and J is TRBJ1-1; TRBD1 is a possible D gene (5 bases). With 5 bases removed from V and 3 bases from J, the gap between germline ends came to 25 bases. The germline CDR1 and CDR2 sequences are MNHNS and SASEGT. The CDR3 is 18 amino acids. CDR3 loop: CASSLPGTHGLGDTEAFF. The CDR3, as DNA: TGTGCCAGCAGTCTGCCTGGAACTCACGGACTAGGGGACACTGAAGCTTTCTTT.

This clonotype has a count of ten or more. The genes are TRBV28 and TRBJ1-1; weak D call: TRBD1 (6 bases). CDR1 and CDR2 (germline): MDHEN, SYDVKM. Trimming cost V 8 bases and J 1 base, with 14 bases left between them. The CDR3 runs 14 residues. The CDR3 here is CASWEGVSNTEAFF. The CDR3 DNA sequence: TGTGCCAGCTGGGAGGGGGTCTCGAACACTGAAGCTTTCTTT.

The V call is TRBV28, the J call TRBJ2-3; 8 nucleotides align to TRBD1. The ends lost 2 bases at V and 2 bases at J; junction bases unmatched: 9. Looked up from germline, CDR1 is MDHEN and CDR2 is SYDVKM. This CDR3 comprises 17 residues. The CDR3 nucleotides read TGTGCCAGCAGTTTAAACTCCGGGACAGGAGACACAGATACGCAGTATTTT. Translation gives CASSLNSGTGDTDTQYF.

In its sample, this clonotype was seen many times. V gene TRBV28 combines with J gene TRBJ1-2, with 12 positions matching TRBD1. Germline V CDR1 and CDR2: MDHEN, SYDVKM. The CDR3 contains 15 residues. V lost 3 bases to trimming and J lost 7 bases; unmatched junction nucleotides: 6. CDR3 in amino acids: CASSFPRGQGAGYTF. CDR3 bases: TGTGCCAGCAGTTTCCCCAGGGGACAGGGGGCTGGCTACACCTTC.

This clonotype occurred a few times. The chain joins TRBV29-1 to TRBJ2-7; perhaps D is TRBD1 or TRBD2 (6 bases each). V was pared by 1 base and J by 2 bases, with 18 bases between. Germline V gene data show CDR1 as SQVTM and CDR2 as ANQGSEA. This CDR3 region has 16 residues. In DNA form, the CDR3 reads TGCAGCGTTGAAGTCCGGGGGACACATCAGACCTACGAGCAGTACTTC. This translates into CSVEVRGTHQTYEQYF.

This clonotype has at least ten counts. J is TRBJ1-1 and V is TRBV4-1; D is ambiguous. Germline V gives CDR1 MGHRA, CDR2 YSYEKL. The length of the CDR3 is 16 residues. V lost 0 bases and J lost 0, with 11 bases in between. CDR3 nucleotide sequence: TGCGCCAGCAGCCAAGATGTTGGTAACATGAACACTGAAGCTTTCTTT. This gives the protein CASSQDVGNMNTEAFF.

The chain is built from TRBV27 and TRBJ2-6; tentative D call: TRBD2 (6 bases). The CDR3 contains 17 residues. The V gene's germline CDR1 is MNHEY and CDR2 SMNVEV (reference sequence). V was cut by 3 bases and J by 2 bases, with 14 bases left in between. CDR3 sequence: CASSFWKGLPGANVLTF. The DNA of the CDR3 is TGTGCCAGCAGTTTTTGGAAGGGACTGCCTGGGGCCAACGTCCTGACTTTC.

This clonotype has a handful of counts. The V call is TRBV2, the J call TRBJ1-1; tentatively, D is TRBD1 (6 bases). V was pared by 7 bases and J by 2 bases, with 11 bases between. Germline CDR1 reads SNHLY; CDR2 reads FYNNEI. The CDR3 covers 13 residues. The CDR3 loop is CASTRGANTEAFF. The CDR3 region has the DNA TGTGCCAGCACACGGGGGGCCAACACTGAAGCTTTCTTT.

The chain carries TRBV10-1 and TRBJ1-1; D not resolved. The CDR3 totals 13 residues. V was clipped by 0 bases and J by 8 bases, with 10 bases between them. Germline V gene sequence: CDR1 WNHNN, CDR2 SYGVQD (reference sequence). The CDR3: CASSESIGLEAFF. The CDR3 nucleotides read TGCGCCAGCAGTGAGTCGATAGGCCTGGAAGCTTTCTTT.

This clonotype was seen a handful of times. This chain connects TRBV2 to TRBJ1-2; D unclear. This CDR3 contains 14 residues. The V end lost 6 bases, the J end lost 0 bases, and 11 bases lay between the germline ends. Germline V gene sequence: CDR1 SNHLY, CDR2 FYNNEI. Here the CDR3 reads CASRVPPANYGYTF. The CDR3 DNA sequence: TGTGCCAGCAGAGTCCCGCCAGCTAACTATGGCTACACCTTC. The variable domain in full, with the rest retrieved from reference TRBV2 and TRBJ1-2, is EPEVTQTPSHQVTQMGQEVILRCVPISNHLYFYWYRQILGQKVEFLVSFYNNEISEKSEIFDDQFSVERPDGSNFTLKIRSTKLEDSAMYFCASRVPPANYGYTFGSGTRLTVV.

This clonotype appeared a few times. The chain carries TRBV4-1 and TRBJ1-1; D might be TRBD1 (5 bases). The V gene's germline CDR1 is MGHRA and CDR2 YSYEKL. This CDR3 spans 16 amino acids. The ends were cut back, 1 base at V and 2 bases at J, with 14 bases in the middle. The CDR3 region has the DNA TGCGCCAGCAGCCAAGGGGGGTTACTCGGAAACACTGAAGCTTTCTTT. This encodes CASSQGGLLGNTEAFF.

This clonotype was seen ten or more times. The CDR3 coding sequence is TGTGCCAGCAGTTTACAGGGGGCGTTCGACGAGCAGTACTTC. Encoded protein: CASSLQGAFDEQYF. V and J are TRBV28 and TRBJ2-7; 8 bases line up with TRBD1. The CDR3 has 14 residues. J gave up 5 bases and V 2 bases, and 5 bases lay outside the gene matches. Germline lookup yields CDR1 MDHEN and CDR2 SYDVKM.

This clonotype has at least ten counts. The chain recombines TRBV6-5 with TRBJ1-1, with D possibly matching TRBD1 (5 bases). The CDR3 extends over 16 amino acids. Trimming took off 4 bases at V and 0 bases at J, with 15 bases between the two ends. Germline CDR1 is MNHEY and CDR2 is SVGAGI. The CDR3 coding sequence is TGTGCCAGCAGTTCGTGGACACCCCGGATGAACACTGAAGCTTTCTTT. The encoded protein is CASSSWTPRMNTEAFF.

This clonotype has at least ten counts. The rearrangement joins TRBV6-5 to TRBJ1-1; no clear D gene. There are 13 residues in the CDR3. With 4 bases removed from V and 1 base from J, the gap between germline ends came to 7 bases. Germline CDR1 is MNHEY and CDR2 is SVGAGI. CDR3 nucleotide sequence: TGTGCCAGCAGTTTTCAACCGAACACTGAAGCTTTCTTT. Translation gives CASSFQPNTEAFF.

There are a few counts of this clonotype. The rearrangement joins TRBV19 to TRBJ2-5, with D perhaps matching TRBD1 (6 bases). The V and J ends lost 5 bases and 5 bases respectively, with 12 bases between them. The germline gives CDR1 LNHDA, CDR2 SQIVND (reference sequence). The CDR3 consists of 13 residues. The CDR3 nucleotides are TGTGCCAGTAGTGCCACAGGGTGGGAGACCCAGTACTTC. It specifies CASSATGWETQYF.

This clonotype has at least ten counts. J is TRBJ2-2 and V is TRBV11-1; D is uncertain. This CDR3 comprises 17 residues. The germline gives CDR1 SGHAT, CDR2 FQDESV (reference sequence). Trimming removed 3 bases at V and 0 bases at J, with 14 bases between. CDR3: CASSFLGIQSNTGELFF. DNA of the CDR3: TGTGCCAGCAGCTTTCTTGGCATCCAATCGAACACCGGGGAGCTGTTTTTT.